The entry below gives a single T cell receptor beta chain sequence along with its context. This sample stems from a study of technical replicates of blood from several donors. The CDR3 is 12 amino acids. Between the trimmed V and J ends, which lost 6 bases and 2 bases, there was a span of 8 bases. CDR1 MGHDK and CDR2 SYGVNS come from the germline V gene. The assay was immunoSEQ multiplex PCR, and TCRdb's table has in-frame clones only and misses some. In the table there are about 89,000 clones, 94% of which are singletons. V usage is TRBV25-1 and J usage is TRBJ2-7; D might be TRBD1 (6 bases). Sequenced sample: T cells isolated from PBMCs. The TCR comes from a human donor in good health. The chain's CDR3 is CASSRGAYEQYF. CDR3 DNA: TGTGCCAGCAGCAGGGGAGCCTACGAGCAGTACTTC.